What follows describes a single T cell receptor beta chain. This record belongs to a study of blood T cell repertoires in COVID-19. Overall study: From the United States, Italy and Spain came samples of acute and convalescent COVID-19. Sources were T cells, B-cell-depleted T cells, or PBMCs; the material itself was cDNA or gDNA.

The table came from immunoSEQ multiplex PCR; TCRdb's copy has only in-frame clones and leaves some out. This table holds around 260,000 clones, 84% found once. This CDR3 contains 13 residues. Sequenced material: peripheral blood. V gene TRBV21-1 combines with J gene TRBJ2-2; the DNA was not compared with TRBD2, the D call given in the table. TRBV21-1 constitutes a pseudogene. The TCR originated in a man in his 60s with acute or convalescent COVID-19. The CDR3, as DNA: TGTGCCAGCACTAAGCGGGAGGGCGGGGAGCTGTTTTTT. Its translation is CASTKREGGELFF.